The 23 T cell receptor beta chains listed next were all sequenced from one sample in a study of T-cell memory formation after mild COVID-19. TCRdb itself ran the 5' RACE reads through MiXCR, one entry per CDR3 protein. The sample has 450,000 to 650,000 distinct CDR3 sequences; more than 15% are singletons. Sequenced: PBMCs or a T cell subset sorted from them (not recorded which). These receptors originate from an adult woman who had mild COVID-19 (a few samples of this study predate the infection). Cell type and time point are not known.

V usage is TRBV7-2 and J usage is TRBJ2-3, with D unresolved. Deletions cut 3 bases from V and 0 bases from J, with 10 bases between. The germline V gene encodes CDR1 SGHTA and CDR2 FQGNSA. The length of the CDR3 is 15 residues. As DNA, the CDR3 is TGTGCCAGCAGCTTCTTCACGTCTAGCACAGATACGCAGTATTTT. This codes for CASSFFTSSTDTQYF.

The chain is built from TRBV7-2 and TRBJ2-3; no clear D. Germline assignment: CDR1 SGHTA and CDR2 FQGNSA. V lost 5 bases and J 6 bases, leaving 9 bases between the germline ends. The CDR3 has 12 residues. Here the CDR3 reads CASSGAWDTQYF. The CDR3 region has the DNA TGTGCCAGCAGCGGTGCATGGGATACGCAGTATTTT.

This chain joins TRBV5-1 and TRBJ2-7; D possibly corresponds to TRBD2 (5 bases). The germline V and J ends were trimmed by 0 bases and 6 bases, with 13 bases remaining between them. The germline V gene has CDR1 SGHRS and CDR2 YFSETQ. CDR3 length: 14 amino acids. CDR3 loop: CASSLAAGSSEQYF. DNA of the CDR3: TGCGCCAGCAGCTTGGCCGCGGGCAGTTCCGAGCAGTACTTC.

This clonotype was detected a few times. This rearrangement joins TRBV5-1 to TRBJ2-1; 8 bases fit TRBD2. V was pared by 4 bases and J by 7 bases, with 13 bases of the junction left unmatched. Germline lookup yields CDR1 SGHRS and CDR2 YFSETQ. The CDR3 has 16 residues. CDR3 protein: CASSVGSGTRSNEQFF. The CDR3, as DNA: TGCGCCAGCAGCGTGGGTAGCGGGACCCGGTCGAATGAGCAGTTCTTC. Full variable domain (remainder filled in from reference TRBV5-1 and TRBJ2-1): KAGVTQTPRYLIKTRGQQVTLSCSPISGHRSVSWYQQTPGQGLQFLFEYFSETQRNKGNFPGRFSGRQFSNSRSEMNVSTLELGDSALYLCASSVGSGTRSNEQFFGPGTRLTVL.

J is TRBJ2-7 and V is TRBV12-3 or TRBV12-4; D gene ambiguous. V lost 4 bases to trimming and J lost 4 bases, with 11 bases between them. The CDR3 runs to 13 residues. The CDR3 loop reads CASSSQVVYEQYF. The CDR3 bases are TGTGCCAGCAGTTCCCAGGTGGTTTACGAGCAGTACTTC.

This clonotype was seen more than once but under ten times. The V call is TRBV13, the J call TRBJ1-2, with 12 bases matching TRBD1. The CDR3 runs 14 residues. V was clipped by 4 bases and J by 7 bases; unmatched bases: 4. The germline CDR1 and CDR2 sequences are PRHDT and FYEKMQ (reference sequence). CDR3 residues: CASSSGQGAPGYTF. CDR3 sequence (DNA): TGTGCCAGCAGCTCGGGACAGGGGGCGCCTGGCTACACCTTC.

This clonotype has only a few counts. The rearrangement links TRBV12-3 or TRBV12-4 to TRBJ2-2; TRBD1 is a possible D gene (5 bases). The CDR3 covers 14 residues. V dropped 6 bases and J dropped 5 bases, with 13 bases sitting between them. DNA for the CDR3: TGTGCCAGCAGGGTCTTAGCAGGGACCGGGGAGCTGTTTTTT. Translated: CASRVLAGTGELFF.

This clonotype was seen more than once but under ten times. The rearrangement joins TRBV5-1 to TRBJ1-1; D might be TRBD1 (5 bases). The CDR3 contains 15 residues. V shed 1 base and J shed 2 bases, with 12 bases lying between them. Germline CDR1 and CDR2: SGHRS and YFSETQ. CDR3 region: CASSLIGTANTEAFF. CDR3 bases: TGCGCCAGCAGCTTGATTGGGACGGCAAACACTGAAGCTTTCTTT.

The J gene is TRBJ2-5, the V gene TRBV5-1; the D gene is possibly TRBD2 (5 bases). V was clipped by 4 bases and J by 5 bases, with 15 bases between them. This CDR3 has 14 residues. Germline CDR1 SGHRS, CDR2 YFSETQ. The CDR3 DNA is TGCGCCAGCAGCGCCGGGATGCGTGGGGAGACCCAGTACTTC. As protein: CASSAGMRGETQYF.

The rearrangement links TRBV7-2 to TRBJ1-3; 7 nucleotides align to TRBD1. The CDR3 is 16 residues long. Germline V gene sequence: CDR1 SGHTA, CDR2 FQGNSA. J gave up 0 bases and V 8 bases, and 10 bases lay outside the gene matches. The CDR3 is CASGRQGTNSGNTIYF. The DNA of the CDR3 is TGTGCCAGCGGACGACAGGGAACCAACTCTGGAAACACCATATATTTT.

The rearrangement uses TRBV5-1 and TRBJ2-1, with 9 nucleotides matching TRBD1. V lost 0 bases, J lost 6 bases, and 4 bases stayed unmatched. The CDR3 runs to 15 residues. Looked up from germline, CDR1 is SGHRS and CDR2 is YFSETQ. The CDR3 sequence is CASSLAGQGLNEQFF. The CDR3 bases are TGCGCCAGCAGCTTGGCGGGACAGGGTCTCAATGAGCAGTTCTTC.

V gene TRBV5-1 combines with J gene TRBJ1-2, with 10 bases aligning to TRBD1. CDR3 length equals 15 residues. The J segment lost 4 bases and the V segment lost 4 bases, leaving 7 bases of the junction unmatched. Per germline, CDR1 SGHRS and CDR2 YFSETQ. CDR3 nucleotide sequence: TGCGCCAGCAGCACAGGGACAGGGGCCCTCTATGGCTACACCTTC. Protein: CASSTGTGALYGYTF.

The chain recombines TRBV7-9 with TRBJ2-1; 10 bases are a match to TRBD2. Per germline, CDR1 SEHNR and CDR2 FQNEAQ (reference sequence). J gave up 4 bases and V 6 bases, and 6 bases lay outside the gene matches. The CDR3 consists of 15 residues. The CDR3 DNA reads TGTGCCAGCAGTTACGGGACTAGCGCATACAATGAGCAGTTCTTC. It specifies CASSYGTSAYNEQFF.

This clonotype was picked up many times. This chain links TRBV12-3 or TRBV12-4 with TRBJ2-7; D call uncertain. Trimming left V 5 bases short and J 5 bases short, with 7 bases between. The CDR3 runs 11 residues. DNA of the CDR3: TGTGCCAGCAGTGAGTTAGACGAGCAGTACTTC. Translating it yields CASSELDEQYF.

The chain has TRBV5-1 and TRBJ2-3; possible D gene TRBD2, 7 bases. This CDR3 is 15 amino acids long. Trimming removed 4 bases at V and 0 bases at J, with 12 bases between. Germline V gene lookup returns CDR1 SGHRS and CDR2 YFSETQ. The DNA of the CDR3 is TGCGCCAGCAGCACAGCGGGACAAAGCACAGATACGCAGTATTTT. This encodes CASSTAGQSTDTQYF.

V gene TRBV7-2 combines with J gene TRBJ2-3; D remains unclear. This CDR3 comprises 17 residues. V lost 3 bases and J 3 bases, leaving 19 bases between the germline ends. Germline CDR1 is SGHTA and CDR2 is FQGNSA. In DNA form, the CDR3 reads TGTGCCAGCAGCTTCCCCCCATGGGAAGCGTGGACAGATACGCAGTATTTT. This codes for CASSFPPWEAWTDTQYF.

The rearrangement joins TRBV18 to TRBJ1-1, with unresolved D. This CDR3 comprises 14 residues. V dropped 2 bases and J dropped 6 bases, with 13 bases sitting between them. Germline CDR1 KGHSH, CDR2 LQKENI. The CDR3 DNA sequence: TGTGCCAGCTCACCAAAACGGGGAGGTTCTGAAGCTTTCTTT. Translation gives CASSPKRGGSEAFF.

This chain links TRBV30 with TRBJ2-1; 7 bases line up with TRBD1. The CDR3 runs 12 residues. The ends lost 2 bases at V and 10 bases at J; junction bases unmatched: 5. Germline CDR1 and CDR2: GTSNPN and SVGIG (reference sequence). CDR3 sequence: CAWSKGAYEQFF. The CDR3, as DNA: TGTGCCTGGAGTAAGGGGGCGTACGAGCAGTTCTTC.

This clonotype was seen repeatedly, ten times or more. The V and J genes are TRBV12-3 or TRBV12-4 and TRBJ2-5; no definite D call. The CDR3 runs to 12 residues. V was trimmed by 2 bases and J by 5 bases, leaving 6 bases between them. The CDR3 here is CASSLMGETQYF. CDR3 coding DNA: TGTGCCAGCAGTTTAATGGGGGAGACCCAGTACTTC.

The genes are TRBV6-4 and TRBJ2-3, with 8 bases lining up with TRBD1. Germline lookup yields CDR1 MRHNA and CDR2 SNTAGT. V trimming: 2 bases; J trimming: 6 bases; junction bases outside the gene matches: 4. The CDR3 totals 14 residues. The CDR3 spells CASSDQGAQDTQYF. The CDR3 nucleotides read TGTGCCAGCAGTGACCAGGGGGCGCAGGATACGCAGTATTTT.

This clonotype was detected a few times. The rearrangement joins TRBV5-1 to TRBJ1-2; D is unresolved. The V and J ends lost 4 bases and 7 bases respectively, with 20 bases between them. Germline V gene data show CDR1 as SGHRS and CDR2 as YFSETQ. The CDR3 has 15 residues. This chain's CDR3 is CASSPIEGGLGGYTF. The DNA of the CDR3 is TGCGCCAGCAGCCCTATAGAGGGCGGCCTTGGTGGCTACACCTTC. Supplemented by reference TRBV5-1 and TRBJ1-2, the full variable domain reads KAGVTQTPRYLIKTRGQQVTLSCSPISGHRSVSWYQQTPGQGLQFLFEYFSETQRNKGNFPGRFSGRQFSNSRSEMNVSTLELGDSALYLCASSPIEGGLGGYTFGSGTRLTVV.

The chain links TRBV21-1 to TRBJ1-1; TRBD1 is the table's D call and was not checked against the DNA. TRBV21-1 is marked as a pseudogene. The CDR3 extends over 14 amino acids. CDR3 DNA sequence: TGTGCCAGCACCCCCAGGGGAATCCACACCGAAGCTTTCTTT. Translated, it gives CASTPRGIHTEAFF.

This clonotype was seen more than once but under ten times. The rearrangement links TRBV12-3 or TRBV12-4 to TRBJ2-7; 8 bases are shared with TRBD2. The CDR3 runs to 15 residues. Unmatched junction bases numbered 12, after V lost 7 bases and J lost 4 bases. CDR3 sequence reads: CASTPGGGKTYEQYF. The CDR3 bases are TGTGCCAGCACCCCGGGAGGGGGTAAAACGTACGAGCAGTACTTC.